The 11 T cell receptor beta chains listed next were all sequenced from one sample in a study of control samples from healthy donors and cancer patients. Only in-frame clones appear in the TCRdb table, and some are missing; sequencing was by immunoSEQ multiplex PCR. The table lists 70,000 to 80,000 clones, approximately 91% of them singletons. The sample comprised PBMCs. The origin of the receptors is a woman aged 50 to 60 with colorectal cancer.

Written as DNA, the CDR3 is TGTGCCTGGGGGAGAGGACAGGGGGCGGATTCACCCCTCCACTTT. Protein sequence: CAWGRGQGADSPLHF. The V call is TRBV30, the J call TRBJ1-6, with 11 bases aligning to TRBD1. CDR1 is GTSNPN, CDR2 SVGIG, per germline (reference sequence). This CDR3 is 15 amino acids long. J was trimmed by 8 bases and V by 5 bases; bases with no gene match: 8.

V and J are TRBV6-4 and TRBJ2-2, with unresolved D. With 4 bases removed from V and 3 bases from J, the gap between germline ends came to 12 bases. CDR1 and CDR2 from the germline V gene are MRHNA and SNTAGT. The CDR3 totals 15 residues. CDR3 sequence reads: CASSVSSSYTGELFF. In DNA form, the CDR3 reads TGTGCCAGCAGTGTAAGCTCGTCGTACACCGGGGAGCTGTTTTTT.

V gene TRBV2 combines with J gene TRBJ1-2, with TRBD1 as a possible D gene (6 bases). The germline V gene has CDR1 SNHLY and CDR2 FYNNEI. V lost 8 bases and J lost 7, with 14 bases in between. The CDR3 is made up of 12 amino acids. The CDR3 nucleotides are TGTGCCAGCCTAGGGGGGGGGCTTGGCTACACCTTC. Translation: CASLGGGLGYTF.

This sequence joins TRBV7-9 and TRBJ1-2; a possible D gene is TRBD1 (6 bases). CDR1 is SEHNR, CDR2 FQNEAQ, per germline (reference sequence). There are 13 residues in the CDR3. Trimming shortened V by 6 bases and J by 4 bases, and 12 bases separated the two germline ends. The CDR3 region is CASRRTGFYGYTF. The DNA of the CDR3 is TGTGCCAGCAGGCGAACAGGGTTCTATGGCTACACCTTC.

The chain carries TRBV28 and TRBJ1-2, with a weak D call TRBD1 (5 bases). CDR3 length equals 15 residues. Deletions cut 2 bases from V and 4 bases from J, with 14 bases between. Germline loops: CDR1 MDHEN, CDR2 SYDVKM. The CDR3 sequence is CASSLQAAGLYGYTF. In nucleotides, the CDR3 is TGTGCCAGCAGTTTACAGGCGGCAGGGCTCTATGGCTACACCTTC.

This chain links TRBV5-6 with TRBJ1-6, with D perhaps TRBD1 (6 bases). V was trimmed by 3 bases and J by 10 bases, leaving 17 bases between them. The CDR3 runs 15 residues. Germline V gene lookup returns CDR1 SGHDT and CDR2 YYEEEE. The CDR3 loop reads CASSSFDRSESPLHF. The CDR3 bases are TGTGCCAGCAGCTCCTTCGACAGGTCAGAATCACCCCTCCACTTT.

V is TRBV5-1 and J is TRBJ2-1; the D gene is possibly TRBD1 (5 bases). The germline V gene has CDR1 SGHRS and CDR2 YFSETQ. The length of the CDR3 is 16 residues. Deletions cut 0 bases from V and 5 bases from J, with 15 bases between. The CDR3 region is CASSLEGAARDNEQFF. The CDR3 nucleotides read TGCGCCAGCAGCTTGGAAGGGGCGGCTAGGGACAATGAGCAGTTCTTC.

The chain uses TRBV9 and TRBJ2-5, with 12 bases aligning to TRBD2. Trimming cost V 4 bases and J 5 bases; bases outside gene matches: 3. Germline CDR1 is SGDLS and CDR2 is YYNGEE. The CDR3 is 14 residues long. CDR3 loop: CASSFTSGGETQYF. The CDR3 DNA is TGTGCCAGCAGCTTCACTAGCGGGGGGGAGACCCAGTACTTC.

This clone appeared once. The CDR3, as DNA: TGTGCCAGCTCACCACGCCCTAGCGGGGAGACAGATACGCAGTATTTT. Translation gives CASSPRPSGETDTQYF. The chain has TRBV18 and TRBJ2-3; 9 bases are shared with TRBD2. With V trimmed by 1 base and J by 3 bases, 5 bases remained unmatched. From germline, CDR1 is KGHSH and CDR2 LQKENI. This CDR3 comprises 16 residues.

The chain employs TRBV14 and TRBJ1-1; 8 bases are a match to TRBD1. Per germline, CDR1 SGHDN and CDR2 FVKESK. V lost 0 bases to trimming and J lost 10 bases; unmatched junction nucleotides: 7. The CDR3 is 14 amino acids. This CDR3 is CASSQDRGTGGAFF. CDR3 DNA: TGTGCCAGCAGCCAAGATCGGGGCACAGGGGGAGCTTTCTTT.

This chain connects TRBV24-1 to TRBJ2-2; 8 bases match TRBD1. The CDR3 totals 17 residues. CDR1 KGHDR and CDR2 SFDVKD come from the germline V gene. Trimming removed 2 bases from V and 6 bases from J; junction bases left unmatched: 10. For the CDR3, the DNA is TGTGCCACCAGTGATTCTGGACAGGGTCTTGCGTCCGGGGAGCTGTTTTTT. Translating gives CATSDSGQGLASGELFF.